This TCR beta chain was recovered during a study of T-cell reconstitution after alpha-beta-depleted transplantation in children. Study-level results: Newly generated T cells supplied most T-cell counts and diversity one year post-transplant. Expanded graft clones numbering several hundred reportedly gave rise to alpha-beta T cells about two months after transplant.

This clonotype was recorded many times. Its antigen is undetermined. Using unique molecular identifiers, the investigators prepared the TCRbeta library. TCRdb redid the calling of the PCR reads with MiXCR, one entry per CDR3 protein. This sample has hundreds of thousands of distinct CDR3 sequences, with approximately 8% found just once. CDR3 length: 12 amino acids. The material was PBMCs, mostly from graft donor cells, obtained 180 days after TCRalphabeta/CD19-depleted stem cell transplant. This receptor was taken from a male patient aged 10 to 17 who had a stem cell transplant for acute lymphoblastic leukemia, so the T cells may come from the graft donor. V usage is TRBV21-1 and J usage is TRBJ1-3. TRBV21-1 is tagged as a pseudogene. CDR3 sequence reads: CASSLHGNTIYF. In DNA, the CDR3 is TGTGCCAGCAGCCTGCACGGAAACACCATATATTTT.